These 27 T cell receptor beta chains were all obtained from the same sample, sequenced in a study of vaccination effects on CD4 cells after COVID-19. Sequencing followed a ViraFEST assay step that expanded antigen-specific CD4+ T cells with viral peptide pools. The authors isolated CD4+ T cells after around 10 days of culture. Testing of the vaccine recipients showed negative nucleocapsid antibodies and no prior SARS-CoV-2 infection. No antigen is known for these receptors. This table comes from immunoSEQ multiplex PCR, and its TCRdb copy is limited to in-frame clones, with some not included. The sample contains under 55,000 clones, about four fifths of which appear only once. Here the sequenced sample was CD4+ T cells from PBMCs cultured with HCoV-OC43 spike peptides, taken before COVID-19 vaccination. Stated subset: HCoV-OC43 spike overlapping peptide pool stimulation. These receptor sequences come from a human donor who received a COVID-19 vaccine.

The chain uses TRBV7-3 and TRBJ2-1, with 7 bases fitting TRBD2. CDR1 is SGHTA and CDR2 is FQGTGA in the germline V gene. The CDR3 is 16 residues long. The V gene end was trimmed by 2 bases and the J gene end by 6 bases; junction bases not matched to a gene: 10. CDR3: CASSLQAGRGSNEQFF. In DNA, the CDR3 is TGTGCCAGCAGCTTACAAGCGGGGAGAGGGTCCAATGAGCAGTTCTTC.

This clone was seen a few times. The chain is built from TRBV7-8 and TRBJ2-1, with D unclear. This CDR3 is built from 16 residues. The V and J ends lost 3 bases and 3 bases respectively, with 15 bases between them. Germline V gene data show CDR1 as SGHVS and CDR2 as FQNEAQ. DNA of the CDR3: TGTGCCAGCAGCTTGGTCTCGGTTCCGTTCTACAATGAGCAGTTCTTC. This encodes CASSLVSVPFYNEQFF.

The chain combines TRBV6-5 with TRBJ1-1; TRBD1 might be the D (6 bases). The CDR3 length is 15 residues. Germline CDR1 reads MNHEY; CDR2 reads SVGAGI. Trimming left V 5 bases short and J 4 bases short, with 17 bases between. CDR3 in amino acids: CASSRLTRGGTEAFF. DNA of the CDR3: TGTGCCAGCAGTCGCCTTACCAGGGGAGGCACTGAAGCTTTCTTT.

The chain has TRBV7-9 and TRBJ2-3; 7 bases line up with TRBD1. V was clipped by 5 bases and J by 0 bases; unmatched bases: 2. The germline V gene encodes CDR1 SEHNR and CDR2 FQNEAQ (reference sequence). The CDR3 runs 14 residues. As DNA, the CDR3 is TGTGCCAGCAGCGTGGGACAGAGCACAGATACGCAGTATTTT. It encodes CASSVGQSTDTQYF.

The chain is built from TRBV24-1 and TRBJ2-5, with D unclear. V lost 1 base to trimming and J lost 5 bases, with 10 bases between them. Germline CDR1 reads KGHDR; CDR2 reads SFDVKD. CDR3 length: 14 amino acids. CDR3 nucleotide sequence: TGTGCCACCAGTGATTTCAAGGGAACCGAGACCCAGTACTTC. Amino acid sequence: CATSDFKGTETQYF.

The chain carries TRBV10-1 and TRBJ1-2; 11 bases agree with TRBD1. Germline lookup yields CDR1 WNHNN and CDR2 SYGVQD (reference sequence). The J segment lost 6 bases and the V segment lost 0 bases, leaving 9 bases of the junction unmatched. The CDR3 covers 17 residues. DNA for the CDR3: TGCGCCAGCAGTGAGTCGTTTCTAGGACAGGGGGCTGATGGCTACACCTTC. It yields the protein CASSESFLGQGADGYTF.

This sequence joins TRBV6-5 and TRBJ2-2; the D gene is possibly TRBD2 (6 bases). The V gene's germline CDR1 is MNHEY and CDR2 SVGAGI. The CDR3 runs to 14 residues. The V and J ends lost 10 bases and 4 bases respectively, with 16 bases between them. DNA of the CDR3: TGTGCCACCACAAGGGACTTCTTCACCGGGGAGCTGTTTTTT. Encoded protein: CATTRDFFTGELFF.

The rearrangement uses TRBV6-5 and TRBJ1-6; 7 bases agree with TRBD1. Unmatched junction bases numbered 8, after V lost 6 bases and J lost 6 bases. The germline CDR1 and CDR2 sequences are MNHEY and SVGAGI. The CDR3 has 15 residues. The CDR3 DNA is TGTGCCAGCAGAACACGAGGGGGCTTTAATTCACCCCTCCACTTT. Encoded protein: CASRTRGGFNSPLHF.

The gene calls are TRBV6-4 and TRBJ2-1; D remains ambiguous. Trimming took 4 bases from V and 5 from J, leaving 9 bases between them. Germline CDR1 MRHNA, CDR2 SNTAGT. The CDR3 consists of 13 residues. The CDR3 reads CASSATNHNEQFF. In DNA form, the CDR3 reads TGTGCCAGCAGTGCAACGAACCACAATGAGCAGTTCTTC.

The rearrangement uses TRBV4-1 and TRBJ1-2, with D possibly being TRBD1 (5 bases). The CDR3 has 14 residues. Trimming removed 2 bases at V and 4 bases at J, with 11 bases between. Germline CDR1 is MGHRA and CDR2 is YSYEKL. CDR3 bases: TGCGCCAGCAGCCAACAGGGTTTCAGCTATGGCTACACCTTC. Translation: CASSQQGFSYGYTF.

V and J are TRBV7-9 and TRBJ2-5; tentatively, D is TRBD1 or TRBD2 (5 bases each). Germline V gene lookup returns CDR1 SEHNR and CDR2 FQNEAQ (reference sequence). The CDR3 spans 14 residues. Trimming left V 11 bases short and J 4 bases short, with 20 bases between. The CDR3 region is CASHPGRSAETQYF. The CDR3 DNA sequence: TGTGCCTCTCATCCGGGGCGCTCGGCAGAGACCCAGTACTTC.

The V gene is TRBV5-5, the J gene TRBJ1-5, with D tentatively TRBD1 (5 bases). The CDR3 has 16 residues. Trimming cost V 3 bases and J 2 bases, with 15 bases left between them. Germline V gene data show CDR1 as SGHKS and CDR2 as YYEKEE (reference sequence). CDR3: CASSSSLGVGNQPQHF. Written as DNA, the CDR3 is TGTGCCAGCAGCTCATCATTAGGGGTCGGCAATCAGCCCCAGCATTTT.

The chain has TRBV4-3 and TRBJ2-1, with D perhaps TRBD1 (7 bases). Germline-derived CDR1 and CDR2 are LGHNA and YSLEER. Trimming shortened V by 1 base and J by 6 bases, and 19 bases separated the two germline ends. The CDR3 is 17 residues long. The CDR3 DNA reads TGCGCCAGCAGCCAAGGCGAGGAGGGGGCCGCAGGCAATGAGCAGTTCTTC. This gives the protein CASSQGEEGAAGNEQFF.

CDR3 sequence reads: CATSDTGTDYGYTF. In nucleotides, the CDR3 is TGTGCCACCAGTGATACAGGGACGGACTATGGCTACACCTTC. This sequence joins TRBV24-1 and TRBJ1-2; tentative D call: TRBD1 (6 bases). Between the trimmed V and J ends, which lost 3 bases and 3 bases, there was a span of 10 bases. CDR1 is KGHDR and CDR2 is SFDVKD in the germline V gene. CDR3 length: 14 residues.

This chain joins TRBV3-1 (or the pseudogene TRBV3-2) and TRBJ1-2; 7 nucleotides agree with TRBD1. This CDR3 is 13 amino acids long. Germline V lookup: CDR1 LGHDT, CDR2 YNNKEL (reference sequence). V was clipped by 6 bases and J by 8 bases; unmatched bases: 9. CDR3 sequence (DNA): TGTGCCAGCAGGCATACGGGGGACAGCGGCTACACCTTC. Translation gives CASRHTGDSGYTF.

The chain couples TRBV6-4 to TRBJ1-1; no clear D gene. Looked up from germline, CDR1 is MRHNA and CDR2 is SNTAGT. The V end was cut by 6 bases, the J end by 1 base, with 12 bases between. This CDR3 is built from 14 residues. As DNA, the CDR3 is TGTGCCAGCAGCCAAAACCACGGGAACACTGAAGCTTTCTTT. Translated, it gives CASSQNHGNTEAFF.

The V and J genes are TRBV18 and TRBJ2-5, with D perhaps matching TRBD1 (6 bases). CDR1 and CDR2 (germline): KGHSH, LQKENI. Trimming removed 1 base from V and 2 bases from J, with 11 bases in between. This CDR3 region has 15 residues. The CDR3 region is CASSPQGTTQETQYF. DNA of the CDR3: TGTGCCAGCTCACCACAGGGGACAACTCAAGAGACCCAGTACTTC. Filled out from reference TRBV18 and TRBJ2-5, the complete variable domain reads NAGVMQNPRHLVRRRGQEARLRCSPMKGHSHVYWYRQLPEEGLKFMVYLQKENIIDESGMPKERFSAEFPKEGPSILRIQQVVRGDSAAYFCASSPQGTTQETQYFGPGTRLLVL.

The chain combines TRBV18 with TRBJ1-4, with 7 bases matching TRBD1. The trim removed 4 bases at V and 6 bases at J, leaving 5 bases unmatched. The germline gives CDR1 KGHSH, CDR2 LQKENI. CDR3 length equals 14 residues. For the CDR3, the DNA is TGTGCCAGCTCACTTGATACAGGGGATGAAAAACTGTTTTTT. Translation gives CASSLDTGDEKLFF.

The CDR3 sequence: CASSLGAGFQPQHF. The CDR3 DNA reads as TGTGCCAGCAGCTTAGGGGCGGGATTTCAGCCCCAGCATTTT. The chain links TRBV7-3 to TRBJ1-5, with D perhaps matching TRBD1 (5 bases). In germline, CDR1 is SGHTA, CDR2 FQGTGA. V lost 2 bases and J lost 6, with 11 bases in between. The CDR3 totals 14 residues. The full variable domain, in which reference TRBV7-3 and TRBJ1-5 provide the parts outside the CDR3, is GAGVSQTPSNKVTEKGKYVELRCDPISGHTALYWYRQSLGQGPEFLIYFQGTGAADDSGLPNDRFFAVRPEGSVSTLKIQRTERGDSAVYLCASSLGAGFQPQHFGDGTRLSIL.

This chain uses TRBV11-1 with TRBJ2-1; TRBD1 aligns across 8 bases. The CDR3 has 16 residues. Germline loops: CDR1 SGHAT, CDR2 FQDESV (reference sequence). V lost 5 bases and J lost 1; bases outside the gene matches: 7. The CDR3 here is CASSTRTGWSYNEQFF. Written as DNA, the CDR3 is TGTGCCAGCAGCACCAGGACAGGGTGGTCCTACAATGAGCAGTTCTTC.

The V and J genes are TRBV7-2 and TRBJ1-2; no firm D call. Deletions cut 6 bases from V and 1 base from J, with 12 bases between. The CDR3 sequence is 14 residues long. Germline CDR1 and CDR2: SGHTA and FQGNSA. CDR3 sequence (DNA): TGTGCCAGCAGATCAGGCGGAGGTAACTATGGCTACACCTTC. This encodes CASRSGGGNYGYTF.

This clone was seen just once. CDR3 protein: CASSLGALGVSEPQHF. As DNA, the CDR3 is TGTGCCAGCAGCTTAGGAGCTCTCGGGGTCTCGGAGCCCCAGCATTTT. The chain employs TRBV11-2 and TRBJ1-5, with no clear D. This CDR3 is built from 16 residues. Germline CDR1 and CDR2: SGHAT and FQNNGV. Trimming cost V 1 base and J 8 bases, with 18 bases left between them.

The DNA of the CDR3 is TGTGCCAGCAGCTTAGCTCGAGGGATCCAAGAGACCCAGTACTTC. This gives the protein CASSLARGIQETQYF. This chain connects TRBV7-9 to TRBJ2-5, with a weak D call TRBD2 (5 bases). This CDR3 is built from 15 residues. The germline V gene has CDR1 SEHNR and CDR2 FQNEAQ (reference sequence). V was cut by 0 bases and J by 1 base, with 9 bases left in between.

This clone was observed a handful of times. The CDR3 region is CASSLQLGSGNTIYF. DNA for the CDR3: TGTGCCAGCAGCCTCCAGTTAGGCTCTGGAAACACCATATATTTT. The rearrangement links TRBV3-1 (or the pseudogene TRBV3-2) to TRBJ1-3; the D is unclear. Per the germline V gene, CDR1 is LGHDT and CDR2 is YNNKEL (reference sequence). CDR3 length equals 15 residues. Trimming pared 4 bases from V and 0 bases from J, leaving 10 bases between.

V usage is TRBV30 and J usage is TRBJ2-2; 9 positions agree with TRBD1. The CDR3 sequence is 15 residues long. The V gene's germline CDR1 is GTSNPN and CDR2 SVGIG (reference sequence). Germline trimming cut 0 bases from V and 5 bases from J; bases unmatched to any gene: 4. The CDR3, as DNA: TGTGCCTGGAGTGTAGGGGACAGGGTTACCGGGGAGCTGTTTTTT. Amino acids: CAWSVGDRVTGELFF.

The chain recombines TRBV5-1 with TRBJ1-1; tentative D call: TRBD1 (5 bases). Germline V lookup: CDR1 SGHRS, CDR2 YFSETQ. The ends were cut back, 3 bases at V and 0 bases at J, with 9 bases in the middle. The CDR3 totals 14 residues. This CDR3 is CASSSDSMNTEAFF. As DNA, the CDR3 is TGCGCCAGCAGCTCCGACAGCATGAACACTGAAGCTTTCTTT.

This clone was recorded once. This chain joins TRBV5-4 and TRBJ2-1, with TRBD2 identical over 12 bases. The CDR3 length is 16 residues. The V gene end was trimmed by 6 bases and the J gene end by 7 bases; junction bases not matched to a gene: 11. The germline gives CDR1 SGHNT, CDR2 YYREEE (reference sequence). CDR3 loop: CASKLGLAGGLNEQFF. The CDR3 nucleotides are TGTGCCAGCAAGCTTGGCCTAGCGGGGGGGCTGAATGAGCAGTTCTTC.